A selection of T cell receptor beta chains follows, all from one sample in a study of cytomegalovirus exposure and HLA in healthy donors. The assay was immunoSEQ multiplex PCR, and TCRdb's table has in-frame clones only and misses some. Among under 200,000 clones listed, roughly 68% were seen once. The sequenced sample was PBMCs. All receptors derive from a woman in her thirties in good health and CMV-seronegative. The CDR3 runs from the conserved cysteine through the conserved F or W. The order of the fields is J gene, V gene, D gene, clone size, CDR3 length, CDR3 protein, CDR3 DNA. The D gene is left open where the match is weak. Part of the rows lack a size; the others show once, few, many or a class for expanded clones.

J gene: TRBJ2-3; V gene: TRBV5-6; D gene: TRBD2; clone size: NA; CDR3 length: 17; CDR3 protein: CASSFIGWRGGADTQYF; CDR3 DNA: TGTGCCAGCAGCTTCATAGGGTGGCGGGGGGGTGCAGATACGCAGTATTTT
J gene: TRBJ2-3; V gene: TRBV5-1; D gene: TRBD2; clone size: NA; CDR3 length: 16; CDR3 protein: CASSLNPSGAADTQYF; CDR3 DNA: TGCGCCAGCAGCTTGAACCCTAGCGGGGCTGCAGATACGCAGTATTTT
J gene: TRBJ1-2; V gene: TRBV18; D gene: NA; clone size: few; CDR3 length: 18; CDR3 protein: CASSPTVGTKASLHGYTF; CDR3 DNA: TGTGCCAGCTCACCAACGGTCGGGACTAAGGCTTCCCTACATGGCTACACCTTC
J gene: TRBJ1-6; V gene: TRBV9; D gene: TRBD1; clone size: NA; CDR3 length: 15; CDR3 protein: CASSVEGQYNSPLHF; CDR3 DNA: TGTGCCAGCAGCGTAGAGGGACAGTATAATTCACCCCTCCACTTT
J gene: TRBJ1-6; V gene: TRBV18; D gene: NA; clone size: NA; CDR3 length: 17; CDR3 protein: CASSPRHERGYNSPLHF; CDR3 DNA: TGTGCCAGCTCACCCCGTCACGAACGGGGCTATAATTCACCCCTCCACTTT
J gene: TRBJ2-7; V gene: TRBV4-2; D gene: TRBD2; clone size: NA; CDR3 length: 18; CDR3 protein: CASSQTRRGREEAGEQYF; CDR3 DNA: TGTGCCAGCAGCCAAACCCGGCGGGGGCGGGAGGAAGCGGGGGAGCAGTACTTC
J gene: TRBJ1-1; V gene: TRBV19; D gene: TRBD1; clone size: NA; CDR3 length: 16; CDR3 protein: CASSTDRGRGDTEAFF; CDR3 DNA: TGTGCCAGTAGTACCGACAGGGGAAGAGGAGACACTGAAGCTTTCTTT
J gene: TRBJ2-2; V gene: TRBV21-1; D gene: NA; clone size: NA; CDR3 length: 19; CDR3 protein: CASSNRPTFREGDTGELFF; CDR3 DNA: TGTGCCAGCAGCAACCGCCCGACTTTTCGGGAGGGCGACACCGGGGAGCTGTTTTTT
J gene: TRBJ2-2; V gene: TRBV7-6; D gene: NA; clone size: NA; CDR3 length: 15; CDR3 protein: CASSPGLLHTGELFF; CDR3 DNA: TGTGCCAGTAGCCCAGGACTACTGCACACCGGGGAGCTGTTTTTT
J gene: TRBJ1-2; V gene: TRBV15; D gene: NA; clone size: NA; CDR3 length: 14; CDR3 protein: CATSRDRGGYGYTF; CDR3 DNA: TGTGCCACCAGCAGAGATCGGGGAGGGTATGGCTACACCTTC
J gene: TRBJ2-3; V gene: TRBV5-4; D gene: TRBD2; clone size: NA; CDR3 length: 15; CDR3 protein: CASSPGLAITDTQYF; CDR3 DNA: TGTGCCAGCAGCCCGGGACTAGCGATCACAGATACGCAGTATTTT
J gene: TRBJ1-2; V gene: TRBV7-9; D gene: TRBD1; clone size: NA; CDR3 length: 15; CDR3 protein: CSSSSTMDRDYGYTF; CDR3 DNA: TGTTCCAGCAGCTCAACGATGGACAGGGATTATGGCTACACCTTC
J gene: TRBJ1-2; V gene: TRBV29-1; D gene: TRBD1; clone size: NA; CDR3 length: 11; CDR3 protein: CSVELDRRYTF; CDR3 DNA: TGCAGCGTTGAATTGGACAGGCGCTACACCTTC
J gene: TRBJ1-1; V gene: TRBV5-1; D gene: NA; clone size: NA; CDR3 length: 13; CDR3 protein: CASSYQGGTEAFF; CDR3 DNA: TGCGCCAGCAGCTACCAGGGTGGCACTGAAGCTTTCTTT
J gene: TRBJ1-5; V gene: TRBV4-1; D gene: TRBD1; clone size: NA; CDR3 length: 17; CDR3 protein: CASSQEFGQGNNQPQHF; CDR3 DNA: TGCGCCAGCAGCCAAGAGTTTGGACAGGGGAACAATCAGCCCCAGCATTTT
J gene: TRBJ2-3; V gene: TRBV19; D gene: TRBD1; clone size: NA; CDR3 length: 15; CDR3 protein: CASSQGQGSTDTQYF; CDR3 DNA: TGTGCCAGTAGTCAAGGACAGGGGAGCACAGATACGCAGTATTTT
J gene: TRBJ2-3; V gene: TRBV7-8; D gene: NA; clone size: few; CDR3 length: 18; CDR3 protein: CASSPRTWTNPSTDTQYF; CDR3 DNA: TGTGCCAGCAGCCCGAGAACCTGGACAAATCCTAGCACAGATACGCAGTATTTT
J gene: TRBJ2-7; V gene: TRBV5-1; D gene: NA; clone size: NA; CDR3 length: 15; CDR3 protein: CASSLDRGLSYEQYF; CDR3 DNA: TGCGCCAGCAGCTTGGACAGGGGACTTTCCTACGAGCAGTACTTC
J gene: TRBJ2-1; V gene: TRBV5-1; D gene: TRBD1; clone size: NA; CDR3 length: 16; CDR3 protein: CASSLVWDRGDNEQFF; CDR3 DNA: TGCGCCAGCAGCTTGGTCTGGGACAGGGGAGACAATGAGCAGTTCTTC